This T cell receptor (beta chain) was recovered during a study of T cell responses to AZD1222 COVID-19 vaccine. General observations from the study: Clonal diversity may have been underestimated, and the donors were mostly white British, with more females than males. Nearly half of spike-specific TCRs reportedly target variant regions that are unmutated in the B.1.351 and B.1.1.7 variants. Breadth and depth of Spike-specific TCRs rose after two AZD1222 doses.

In this sample, this clone turned up once. Its antigen is unknown. Sequenced by immunoSEQ multiplex PCR; TCRdb stores in-frame clones only, minus some. The table includes about 200,000 clones, almost 90% detected once. This specimen consisted of peripheral blood, obtained on day 0 of AZD1222 vaccination. This receptor was identified in an adult in good health.

The CDR3 DNA sequence: TGTGCCAGCAGCTTAGATGAGGGCCGAGGGGCTTTCTTT. Its protein is CASSLDEGRGAFF. The chain has TRBV11-2 and TRBJ1-1; no clear D. The V gene lost 0 bases and the J gene lost 11 bases, with 13 bases spanning the gap. The germline V gene encodes CDR1 SGHAT and CDR2 FQNNGV. CDR3 length equals 13 residues.